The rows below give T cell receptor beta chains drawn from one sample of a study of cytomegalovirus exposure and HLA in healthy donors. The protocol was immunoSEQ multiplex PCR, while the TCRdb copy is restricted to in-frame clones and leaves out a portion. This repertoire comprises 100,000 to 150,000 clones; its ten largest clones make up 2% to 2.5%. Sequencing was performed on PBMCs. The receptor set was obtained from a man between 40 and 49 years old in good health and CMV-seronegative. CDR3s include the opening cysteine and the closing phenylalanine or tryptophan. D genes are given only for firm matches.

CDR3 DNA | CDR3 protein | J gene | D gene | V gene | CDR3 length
TGCGCCAGCAGCTTTACAGGTTTGAGGAGCTACACCTTC | CASSFTGLRSYTF | TRBJ1-2 | - | TRBV5-1 | 13
TGTGCCAGCAGCTCTAGCGGGGGATCCTACGAGCAGTACTTC | CASSSSGGSYEQYF | TRBJ2-7 | TRBD2 | TRBV13 | 14
TGCGCCAGCAGCCCACAGGGGAAGGATGGCTACACCTTC | CASSPQGKDGYTF | TRBJ1-2 | TRBD1 | TRBV4-1 | 13
TGTGCCAGTAGTCCCACAACAGGCTCTGGGGCCAACGTCCTGACTTTC | CASSPTTGSGANVLTF | TRBJ2-6 | - | TRBV19 | 16
TGCGCCAGCAGCGTTACTAGCTCCTACGAGCAGTACTTC | CASSVTSSYEQYF | TRBJ2-7 | - | TRBV10-2 | 13
TGTGCCAGCAGCATGGGTAGGACACAGTACCAAGAGACCCAGTACTTC | CASSMGRTQYQETQYF | TRBJ2-5 | - | TRBV6-6 | 16
TGTGCCAGCTCTGTTGGACAGGAGGCGTATGGCTACACCTTC | CASSVGQEAYGYTF | TRBJ1-2 | TRBD1 | TRBV18 | 14
TGTGCCAGCAGTTTACGGACTAGCGGGAGGGTGGGCACAGATACGCAGTATTTT | CASSLRTSGRVGTDTQYF | TRBJ2-3 | TRBD2 | TRBV27 | 18
TGCAGCGTCACCCCGGGGGTTCCAGATACGCAGTATTTT | CSVTPGVPDTQYF | TRBJ2-3 | - | TRBV29-1 | 13
TGTGCCAGCAGCTTAACAGGGGTGCTCCCGAACACTGAAGCTTTCTTT | CASSLTGVLPNTEAFF | TRBJ1-1 | TRBD1 | TRBV7-2 | 16
TGTGCCAGCAGCTTGATGGGGGGCACTGAAGCTTTCTTT | CASSLMGGTEAFF | TRBJ1-1 | - | TRBV5-4 | 13
TGTGCCAGCAGAACAGGATCGGTCCAGCCCCAGCATTTT | CASRTGSVQPQHF | TRBJ1-5 | - | TRBV28 | 13
TGCGCCAGCAGCTCCGACAGGGCGAACACTGAAGCTTTCTTT | CASSSDRANTEAFF | TRBJ1-1 | TRBD1 | TRBV5-1 | 14
TGTGCCAGCAGTGCCGAGGGCAGGCAGCCCCAGCATTTT | CASSAEGRQPQHF | TRBJ1-5 | - | TRBV6-1 | 13
TGTGCCTGGAGTGTATCGGGGGGCAATGAGCAGTTCTTC | CAWSVSGGNEQFF | TRBJ2-1 | TRBD2 | TRBV30 | 13
TGTGCCAGCAGCCCCGGGACTGGGGCCAACGTCCTGACTTTC | CASSPGTGANVLTF | TRBJ2-6 | - | TRBV6-5 | 14
TGTGCCAGCAGTAAGAGGCAGGGTGAGAGCGGCTACACCTTC | CASSKRQGESGYTF | TRBJ1-2 | - | TRBV6-6 | 14
TGTGCCAGCAGGGGCCAGGTAGCGGGAGGCAATGAGCAGTTCTTC | CASRGQVAGGNEQFF | TRBJ2-1 | TRBD2 | TRBV11-3 | 15
TGTGCCAGCAGCTTACGGGATGCCAATCAGCCCCAGCATTTT | CASSLRDANQPQHF | TRBJ1-5 | - | TRBV7-8 | 14
TGTGCCAGTAGTGACTCTGAGACAGGGGGGAACTATGGCTACACCTTC | CASSDSETGGNYGYTF | TRBJ1-2 | TRBD1 | TRBV6-4 | 16
TGTGCCAGCTCCCTCCATAGGGGGCAGGATCAGCCCCAGCATTTT | CASSLHRGQDQPQHF | TRBJ1-5 | TRBD1 | TRBV18 | 15
TGTGCCAGCAGTATGCCGGCGGGGGCCGGTGAAGCTTTCTTT | CASSMPAGAGEAFF | TRBJ1-1 | - | TRBV28 | 14
TGTGCCAGCAGCGGCCGGGACAGCTCCTACGAGCAGTACTTC | CASSGRDSSYEQYF | TRBJ2-7 | TRBD1 | TRBV9 | 14
TGTGCCAGCAGTGAAGCCGACGGTCTAGCGGGACGAGAGACCCAGTACTTC | CASSEADGLAGRETQYF | TRBJ2-5 | TRBD2 | TRBV6-1 | 17
TGTGCCAGCTCACCAGGCGTTGGGGGGAACAAGAACACTGAAGCTTTCTTT | CASSPGVGGNKNTEAFF | TRBJ1-1 | - | TRBV18 | 17
TGTGCCAGCAGTGGACAGCTGGGGGCTCGTAATGAGCAGTTCTTC | CASSGQLGARNEQFF | TRBJ2-1 | - | TRBV6-5 | 15
TGTGCCAGCAGCTCCACGGGACTAGCGGGAGAGGGAGAGACCCAGTACTTC | CASSSTGLAGEGETQYF | TRBJ2-5 | TRBD2 | TRBV11-3 | 17
TGTGCCAGCAGTTCTTGGGACAGCTTATATGGCTACACCTTC | CASSSWDSLYGYTF | TRBJ1-2 | TRBD1 | TRBV6-5 | 14
TGTGCCAGCAGCTTAGAACCAGCGACCGCGAACACCGGGGAGCTGTTTTTT | CASSLEPATANTGELFF | TRBJ2-2 | - | TRBV11-2 | 17
TGTGCCAGCAGCTTAGCGCGACTTAACACAGATACGCAGTATTTT | CASSLARLNTDTQYF | TRBJ2-3 | - | TRBV7-2 | 15
TGTGCCTGGATCCTCGGGGGAGTAGCTTTCTTT | CAWILGGVAFF | TRBJ1-1 | - | TRBV30 | 11
TGTGCCTGGAGTCCTCGAGACAGGGTCTCTGAAGCTTTCTTT | CAWSPRDRVSEAFF | TRBJ1-1 | TRBD1 | TRBV30 | 14
TGTGCCAGCAGCCGACTACAATACACCGGGGAGCTGTTTTTT | CASSRLQYTGELFF | TRBJ2-2 | - | TRBV28 | 14
TGTGCCAGCAGTACCCCCACTGAACCGTATGGCTACACCTTC | CASSTPTEPYGYTF | TRBJ1-2 | - | TRBV27 | 14
TGTGCCAGCAGTTATGATAATAGGGGGCCCTACGAGCAGTACTTC | CASSYDNRGPYEQYF | TRBJ2-7 | TRBD1 | TRBV6-5 | 15
TGTGCCAGCAGTCAATTTACCGGGACAGGGACCTACGAGCAGTACTTC | CASSQFTGTGTYEQYF | TRBJ2-7 | TRBD1 | TRBV27 | 16
TGTGCCAGCAGTCGGACAGGGGGAAGCCCACGGGAGCAGTACTTC | CASSRTGGSPREQYF | TRBJ2-7 | TRBD1 | TRBV7-2 | 15
TGTGCCAGCAGCTCGGGACAGCAAGAGACCCAGTACTTC | CASSSGQQETQYF | TRBJ2-5 | TRBD1 | TRBV7-8 | 13
TGTGCCAGCAGCGTAGATGTAGCGGGAGGGACCTACAATGAGCAGTTCTTC | CASSVDVAGGTYNEQFF | TRBJ2-1 | TRBD2 | TRBV9 | 17
TGCGCCAGCAGCCAACTGACAGGGGGCGCGTACGAGCAGTACTTC | CASSQLTGGAYEQYF | TRBJ2-7 | TRBD1 | TRBV4-1 | 15
TGTGCCTGGAAAAGTTCGGGAGATGGCTACACCTTC | CAWKSSGDGYTF | TRBJ1-2 | - | TRBV30 | 12
TGTGCCAGCAGATATTTAGGACAGGGTGGGATAACCTACGAGCAGTACTTC | CASRYLGQGGITYEQYF | TRBJ2-7 | TRBD1 | TRBV2 | 17